This TCR beta chain originates from a study of shared clonotypes between healthy human individuals. Study-level background: A donor's plate count was three for CD4 naive and three for CD4 memory; CD8 naive had two and CD8 memory one.

Remarks on this clone: Its target is unknown.

Study-level results: With four donors compared, roughly 4.9% of naive CD4 clonotypes were shared.

CD45RO-negative CD8 cells positively selected for CCR7 made up the naive population, which excluded terminally differentiated effector memory CD45RA+ cells. Replicate PCRs for sorted subsets used 200 ng DNA; this equaled tens of thousands of T cell genomes. Original processing notes: Filtering of immunoSEQ junctional sequences could not match full-length read filtering. Here immunoSEQ multiplex PCR was the method, and the copy in TCRdb shows in-frame clones only, minus some. The V and J calls and the clone size are those of that table, but D and trimming were determined from the DNA. The repertoire holds around 2,000,000 clones, with just under 95% as singletons. This sequence originates from a man in his late teens or twenties in good health. Source material: naive CD8+ T cells sorted from blood.

The CDR3 bases are TGCGCCAGCAGCCAAGATAACGGAGCCTACGAGCAGTACTTC. Its protein is CASSQDNGAYEQYF. The chain recombines TRBV4-1 with TRBJ2-7; no clear D gene. Germline V gene lookup returns CDR1 MGHRA and CDR2 YSYEKL. The CDR3 extends over 14 amino acids. V dropped 0 bases and J dropped 2 bases, with 8 bases sitting between them.